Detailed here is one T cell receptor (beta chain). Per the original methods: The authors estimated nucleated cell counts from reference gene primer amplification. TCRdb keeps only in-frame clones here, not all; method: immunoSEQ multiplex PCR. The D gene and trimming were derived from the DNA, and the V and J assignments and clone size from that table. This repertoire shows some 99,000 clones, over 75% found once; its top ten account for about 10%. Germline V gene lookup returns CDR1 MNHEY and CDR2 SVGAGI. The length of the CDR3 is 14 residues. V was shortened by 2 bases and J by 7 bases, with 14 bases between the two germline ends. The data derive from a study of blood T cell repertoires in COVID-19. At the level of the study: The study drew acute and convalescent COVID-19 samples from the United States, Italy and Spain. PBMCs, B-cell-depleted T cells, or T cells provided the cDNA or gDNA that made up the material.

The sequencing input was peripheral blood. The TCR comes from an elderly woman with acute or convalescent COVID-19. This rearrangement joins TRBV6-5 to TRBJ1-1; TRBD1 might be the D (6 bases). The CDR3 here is CASSYGGQTNEAFF. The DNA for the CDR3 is TGTGCCAGCAGTTACGGGGGACAAACCAATGAAGCTTTCTTT.